This entry is about one TCR beta chain. Participants, roughly 18 to 100 years old, spanned 25 or so US areas. TCRdb's copy holds only in-frame clones and misses some; the assay was immunoSEQ multiplex PCR. The top ten hold under 7% of the sample, which has 250,000 or so clones, approximately 85% seen once. This sample is drawn from a study of blood T cell repertoires in COVID-19. Between the trimmed V and J ends, which lost 5 bases and 11 bases, there was a span of 12 bases. This CDR3 spans 11 amino acids. Sequences were obtained from PBMCs or T cells enriched from blood (not recorded which). The origin of this receptor is a woman between 50 and 59 years old who had been exposed to COVID-19. The chain has TRBV12-3 or TRBV12-4 and TRBJ1-1; tentatively, D is TRBD1 (6 bases). CDR3 nucleotide sequence: TGTGCCAGCAGTACAGGGCGGGGGGCTTTCTTT. Its translation is CASSTGRGAFF.